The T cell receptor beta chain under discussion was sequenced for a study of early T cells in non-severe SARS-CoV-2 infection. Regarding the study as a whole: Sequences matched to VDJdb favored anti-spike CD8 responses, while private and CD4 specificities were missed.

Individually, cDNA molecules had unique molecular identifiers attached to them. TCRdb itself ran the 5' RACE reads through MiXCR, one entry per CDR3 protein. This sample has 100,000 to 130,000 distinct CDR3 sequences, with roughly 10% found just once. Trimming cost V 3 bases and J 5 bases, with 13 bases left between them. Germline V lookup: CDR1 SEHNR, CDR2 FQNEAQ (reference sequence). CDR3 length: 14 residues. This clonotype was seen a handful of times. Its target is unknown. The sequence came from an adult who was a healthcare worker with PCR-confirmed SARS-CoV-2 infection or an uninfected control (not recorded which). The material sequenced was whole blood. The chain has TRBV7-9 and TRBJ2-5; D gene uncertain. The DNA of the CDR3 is TGTGCCAGCAGCTTCTCTAGGTCGAAGGAGACCCAGTACTTC. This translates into CASSFSRSKETQYF.